The clone carrying this T cell receptor beta chain showed up just a few times. Its antigen is unknown. The data were taken from a study of OX40 agonist ivuxolimab in advanced cancers. Whole-study context: The study enrolled dose-escalation patients with hepatocellular carcinoma, melanoma, renal cell or head and neck cancer. Whole-study findings and limits: Patients with a partial response at 0.1-3.0 mg/kg had among the lowest clonal expansion. By week 6 at 0.1 to 3.0 mg/kg, blood CD4+ and CD8+ T cells had expanded clonally.

V was pared by 6 bases and J by 2 bases, with 23 bases between. The CDR3 contains 16 residues. Germline V gene data show CDR1 as SQVTM and CDR2 as ANQGSEA. Samples of blood were obtained at baseline, on cycle 4 day 1, and on cycle 7 day 1. Assay: immunoSEQ multiplex PCR; the TCRdb copy retains only in-frame clones and omits some. The table has 48,000 or so clones, approximately 88% seen once; the top ten hold roughly 1.1%. The chain combines TRBV29-1 with TRBJ2-7; weak D call: TRBD1 (5 bases). Sequencing was performed on CD4+ or CD8+ T cells sorted from blood, taken in a trial of the OX40 agonist ivuxolimab. The receptor was derived from an adult with an advanced solid tumor such as melanoma, head and neck, liver or kidney cancer. CDR3 in DNA: TGCAGCGTCACAGTACGGCCAGGGTGCCCTCCCTACGAGCAGTACTTC. This codes for CSVTVRPGCPPYEQYF.